Presented here are 11 T cell receptor beta chains from one specimen sequenced in a study of blood T cell repertoires in COVID-19. Clones were read by immunoSEQ multiplex PCR, and TCRdb kept only the in-frame ones, dropping some. The sample shows tens of thousands of clones, 60% to 80% of them seen only once. Sequenced input: peripheral blood. The receptors shown here come from a human donor in a cohort sampled during active COVID-19.

The V and J genes are TRBV5-1 and TRBJ2-2; TRBD2 matches at 10 bases. The CDR3 totals 16 residues. Unmatched junction bases numbered 6, after V lost 0 bases and J lost 7 bases. The germline gives CDR1 SGHRS, CDR2 YFSETQ. The CDR3 nucleotides read TGCGCCAGCAGCTTGGAAGCGGGGGGGCGAAACGGGGAGCTGTTTTTT. Translation: CASSLEAGGRNGELFF. The entire variable domain, with the rest obtained from reference TRBV5-1 and TRBJ2-2, is as follows: KAGVTQTPRYLIKTRGQQVTLSCSPISGHRSVSWYQQTPGQGLQFLFEYFSETQRNKGNFPGRFSGRQFSNSRSEMNVSTLELGDSALYLCASSLEAGGRNGELFFGEGSRLTVL.

This chain joins TRBV5-1 and TRBJ2-5, with TRBD2 matching 7 bases. The ends lost 5 bases at V and 5 bases at J; junction bases unmatched: 12. The CDR3 sequence is 15 residues long. Germline CDR1 is SGHRS and CDR2 is YFSETQ. The CDR3 sequence is CASRGRAGVSETQYF. CDR3 sequence (DNA): TGCGCCAGCAGAGGGAGGGCGGGAGTCTCGGAGACCCAGTACTTC. Variable domain in full (rest from reference TRBV5-1 and TRBJ2-5): KAGVTQTPRYLIKTRGQQVTLSCSPISGHRSVSWYQQTPGQGLQFLFEYFSETQRNKGNFPGRFSGRQFSNSRSEMNVSTLELGDSALYLCASRGRAGVSETQYFGPGTRLLVL.

The sample holds a few counts of this clone. The sample carries other DNA sequences with the same CDR3. The V gene is TRBV6-1, the J gene TRBJ1-5; TRBD1 might be the D (6 bases). V was shortened by 2 bases and J by 6 bases, with 8 bases between the two germline ends. The CDR3 sequence is 13 residues long. Per germline, CDR1 MNHNS and CDR2 SASEGT. The CDR3 is CASSEQGSQPQHF. The CDR3 region has the DNA TGTGCCAGCAGTGAACAGGGGAGTCAGCCCCAGCATTTT.

The rearrangement uses TRBV5-1 and TRBJ2-7, with 7 nucleotides matching TRBD2. CDR1 and CDR2 (germline): SGHRS, YFSETQ. This CDR3 contains 12 residues. Losses at the gene ends were 4 bases for V and 4 bases for J; bases not matched to a gene: 2. CDR3 in DNA: TGCGCCAGCAGCCTGCGGGGGTACGAGCAGTACTTC. It specifies CASSLRGYEQYF.

The chain joins TRBV9 to TRBJ2-2; 8 bases match TRBD1. Germline lookup yields CDR1 SGDLS and CDR2 YYNGEE. The length of the CDR3 is 16 residues. Trimming at V came to 4 bases and at J to 4 bases, leaving 9 bases not matched to a gene. Written as DNA, the CDR3 is TGTGCCAGCAGCACCCGACAGGGGCGGTCCACCGGGGAGCTGTTTTTT. This encodes CASSTRQGRSTGELFF.

This chain connects TRBV7-6 to TRBJ2-3; D might be TRBD2 (5 bases). The germline gives CDR1 SGHVS, CDR2 FNYEAQ. This CDR3 region has 16 residues. Trimming stripped 5 bases from V and 2 bases from J, with 17 bases between. The CDR3 nucleotides are TGTGCCAGCAGCCTCCTGGTCCGAGGACTCACAGATACGCAGTATTTT. Amino acids: CASSLLVRGLTDTQYF.

The V call is TRBV7-8, the J call TRBJ2-3; 9 nucleotides line up with TRBD1. CDR3 length: 17 amino acids. J gave up 1 base and V 2 bases, and 7 bases lay outside the gene matches. Germline CDR1 SGHVS, CDR2 FQNEAQ. This CDR3 is CASSLRGQGSGTDTQYF. The CDR3 bases are TGTGCCAGCAGCTTACGGGGACAGGGTTCGGGCACAGATACGCAGTATTTT.

The chain joins TRBV7-2 to TRBJ1-4; TRBD1 aligns across 8 bases. The CDR3 has 16 residues. Germline trimming cut 9 bases from V and 8 bases from J; bases unmatched to any gene: 17. Germline V gene sequence: CDR1 SGHTA, CDR2 FQGNSA. CDR3 protein: CASKRQGAIAGEKLFF. The CDR3, as DNA: TGTGCCAGTAAACGGCAGGGGGCAATTGCGGGGGAAAAACTGTTTTTT.

This clone was detected once. The chain recombines TRBV4-1 with TRBJ1-5, with D perhaps TRBD1 (5 bases). The CDR3 runs to 13 residues. Germline V gene lookup returns CDR1 MGHRA and CDR2 YSYEKL. Trimming left V 1 base short and J 8 bases short, with 9 bases between. Here the CDR3 DNA reads TGCGCCAGCAGCCAAGCGGGGGGGGAGCCCCAGCATTTT. It specifies CASSQAGGEPQHF.

This clone was detected once. The chain uses TRBV20-1 and TRBJ2-7; D unclear. The germline gives CDR1 DFQATT, CDR2 SNEGSKA (reference sequence). The V end was cut by 3 bases, the J end by 2 bases, with 17 bases between. The CDR3 is 15 amino acids. The CDR3 protein is CSASSVLGRTYEQYF. Here the CDR3 DNA reads TGCAGTGCTAGTTCCGTGCTTGGCAGGACCTACGAGCAGTACTTC.

DNA for the CDR3: TGTGCCACCAGTCCTGGAGGGGAGGAAGCGGAGACCCAGTACTTC. Amino acid sequence: CATSPGGEEAETQYF. This chain uses TRBV24-1 with TRBJ2-5, with D possibly TRBD2 on 6 matching bases. CDR3 length: 15 residues. V lost 6 bases to trimming and J lost 5 bases, with 18 bases between them. Germline lookup yields CDR1 KGHDR and CDR2 SFDVKD.